The clone carrying this T cell receptor (beta chain) was counted between two and nine times. Its antigen is not known. The data are from a study of T cell responses to AZD1222 COVID-19 vaccine. Study-level results: Researchers took repertoire samples only after the peak T cell response had come. The reported proportion of spike-specific TCRs targeting unmutated variant regions was nearly half.

Measured with immunoSEQ multiplex PCR; TCRdb has only the in-frame clones, and not every one. The sample records 180,000 or so clones, over 90% being singletons. The sequence was obtained from an adult in good health. The source material was peripheral blood, sampled on day 0 of AZD1222 vaccination.

The CDR3 DNA is TGTGCCAGTAGTATCGGGCAGTCACCCCTCCACTTT. Translation gives CASSIGQSPLHF. The chain is built from TRBV19 and TRBJ1-6; D unresolved. This CDR3 is built from 12 residues. CDR1 LNHDA and CDR2 SQIVND come from the germline V gene (reference sequence). Trimming removed 3 bases at V and 10 bases at J, with 7 bases between.